This passage covers 30 T cell receptor beta chains from one sample sequenced in a study of tumor-infiltrating lymphocytes in primary liver carcinoma. The investigators made TCR beta cDNA from approximately 500 ng total RNA, using a constant-region primer. Libraries for TCR beta were built through three nested multiplex PCR rounds, which together made up a slightly modified ARM-PCR procedure. It was with TRBV1-TRBV30 forward primers and a C-beta reverse primer that the first two PCR rounds were run, at approximately 9 cycles each. TCRdb fed the multiplex PCR reads into MiXCR, producing one record per CDR3 protein. The profile shows about 84,000 distinct CDR3 sequences, around 70% of them singletons. From unsorted bulk tissue weighing roughly 19-32 mg, DNA and RNA were co-extracted. Sequencing input: liver tumor tissue from sampling region 1. This sample's subset: tumor region T1, superior pole. All receptors derive from a man aged 35 to 55 with primary liver carcinoma and hepatitis B virus infection.

This clonotype was counted only a few times. This chain joins TRBV11-1 and TRBJ2-3; D is undetermined. Trimming took off 2 bases at V and 2 bases at J, with 11 bases between the two ends. The CDR3 runs 15 residues. Germline CDR1 and CDR2: SGHAT and FQDESV (reference sequence). As DNA, the CDR3 is TGTGCCAGCAGCTTAAAGCCCGTTAACACAGATACGCAGTATTTT. Translating gives CASSLKPVNTDTQYF.

On this clonotype: One end of the junction is discordant with germline, which a read error may explain. The chain couples TRBV14 to TRBJ1-6, with a weak D call TRBD1 (5 bases). The CDR3 contains 14 residues. Germline CDR1 is SGHDN and CDR2 is FVKESK. The CDR3 here is CASSQWGGNSSLHF. The CDR3 region has the DNA TGTGCCAGCAGTCAGTGGGGGGGTAATTCATCCCTCCACTTT. The full variable domain, in which reference TRBV14 and TRBJ1-6 provide the parts outside the CDR3, is EAGVTQFPSHSVIEKGQTVTLRCDPISGHDNLYWYRRVMGKEIKFLLHFVKESKQDESGMPNNRFLAERTGGTYSTLKVQPAELEDSGVYFCASSQWGGNSSLHFGNGTRLTVT.

This clonotype occurred many times. V and J are TRBV6-6 and TRBJ2-5, with D possibly TRBD1 on 6 matching bases. V lost 4 bases and J 2 bases, leaving 8 bases between the germline ends. CDR3 length equals 13 residues. Germline-derived CDR1 and CDR2 are MNHNY and SVGAGI (reference sequence). The CDR3 reads CASSLQGQETQYF. The DNA for the CDR3 is TGTGCCAGCAGTTTACAGGGACAAGAGACCCAGTACTTC.

Comment on this clonotype: Sequence at one end of the junction differs from germline and may be a read error. The chain recombines TRBV10-3 with TRBJ1-2; 8 positions agree with TRBD1. This CDR3 spans 14 amino acids. Germline CDR1 and CDR2: ENHRY and SYGVKD. The CDR3 DNA follows: TGTGCCATCATTGAGATATCAGGGGGCTTTGGCTACACCTTC. It translates to CAIIEISGGFGYTF.

Worth noting for this clonotype: One end of the junction is discordant with germline, which a read error may explain. The rearrangement links TRBV12-3 or TRBV12-4 to TRBJ2-3; D is undetermined. The CDR3 length is 11 residues. CDR3 protein: CVSILAGTQYF. CDR3 bases: TGTGTCAGCATTTTAGCTGGTACGCAGTATTTT.

This clonotype was found many times. The V gene is TRBV7-8, the J gene TRBJ2-2, with no clear D. Trimming took 5 bases from V and 1 from J, leaving 8 bases between them. Germline V gene data show CDR1 as SGHVS and CDR2 as FQNEAQ. The length of the CDR3 is 14 residues. CDR3 region: CASSLQMNTGELFF. In nucleotides, the CDR3 is TGTGCCAGCAGCCTGCAGATGAACACCGGGGAGCTGTTTTTT.

To note about this clonotype: The missing conserved phenylalanine or tryptophan at the end of this CDR3 makes a read error likely. V gene TRBV11-2 combines with J gene TRBJ2-5; D is undetermined. The CDR3 spans 12 residues. Per germline, CDR1 SGHAT and CDR2 FQNNGV. The CDR3 is CASSIVEETQYI. Here the CDR3 DNA reads TGCGCCAGCAGCATAGTAGAAGAGACCCAGTACATC.

This clonotype was observed many times. The genes are TRBV7-9 and TRBJ2-5; D unclear. CDR3 length equals 14 residues. The V gene's germline CDR1 is SEHNR and CDR2 FQNEAQ (reference sequence). The V end lost 4 bases, the J end lost 4 bases, and 13 bases lay between the germline ends. In nucleotides, the CDR3 is TGTGCCAGCAGCTCGGCCAGCGTGGCAGAGACCCAGTACTTC. Residues: CASSSASVAETQYF.

With regard to this clonotype: It is likely a read error, because the conserved phenylalanine at the end of the CDR3 is missing. The gene calls are TRBV28 and TRBJ2-2; D is possibly TRBD1 or TRBD2 (5 bases each). The CDR3 has 13 residues. Germline values: CDR1 MDHEN, CDR2 SYDVKM. CDR3 coding DNA: TGTGCCAGCAGTGAACGGGGCACCAGGGAGCTGTTTTCT. It yields the protein CASSERGTRELFS.

The chain employs TRBV6-5 and TRBJ1-2, with TRBD1 matching 7 bases. The germline gives CDR1 MNHEY, CDR2 SVGAGI. The CDR3 sequence is 14 residues long. V trimming: 5 bases; J trimming: 7 bases; junction bases outside the gene matches: 10. The CDR3 protein is CASSVQGGKIGYTF. The CDR3 region has the DNA TGTGCCAGCAGTGTGCAGGGGGGAAAGATTGGCTACACCTTC.

This clonotype appeared once. An end of the junction differs from the germline gene, which may be a read error. The chain carries TRBV29-1 and TRBJ2-7; a weak D match, TRBD1 (6 bases). The CDR3 spans 14 residues. The germline gives CDR1 SQVTM, CDR2 ANQGSEA. CDR3 DNA sequence: TGCAGCGTTCGCCGGGACACAAATTCCTACGAGCAATACTTC. It yields the protein CSVRRDTNSYEQYF.

This clonotype occurred many times. A read error may produce the germline difference seen at one junction end. This chain connects TRBV7-9 to TRBJ2-6; possibly TRBD2 for D (6 bases). The CDR3 length is 15 residues. CDR1 and CDR2 from the germline V gene are SEHNR and FQNEAQ (reference sequence). This CDR3 reads CASSLGGLGANVLTF. CDR3 nucleotide sequence: TGTGCCAGCAGTTTAGGAGGGCTTGGGGCCAACGTCCTGACTTTC. The whole variable domain, remainder taken from reference TRBV7-9 and TRBJ2-6, is DTGVSQNPRHKITKRGQNVTFRCDPISEHNRLYWYRQTLGQGPEFLTYFQNEAQLEKSRLLSDRFSAERPKGSFSTLEIQRTEQGDSAMYLCASSLGGLGANVLTFGAGSRLTVL.

The chain links TRBV6-5 to TRBJ2-7, with 8 positions matching TRBD1. V lost 3 bases to trimming and J lost 9 bases; unmatched junction nucleotides: 10. CDR1 MNHEY and CDR2 SVGAGI come from the germline V gene. This CDR3 region has 14 residues. The CDR3 DNA is TGTGCCAGCAGTTATTCCGGACAGGGTGGATGGCAGTACTTC. Translating gives CASSYSGQGGWQYF.

As regards this clonotype: The conserved phenylalanine or tryptophan normally closing the CDR3 is absent here, so this likely arose from a read error. The V gene is TRBV28, the J gene TRBJ2-7; D remains unclear. This CDR3 contains 19 residues. CDR1 and CDR2 from the germline V gene are MDHEN and SYDVKM. V was shortened by 3 bases and J by 0 bases, with 24 bases between the two germline ends. CDR3 sequence: CASSLGSKGKWGYSYEQYL. The CDR3 nucleotides are TGTGCCAGCAGTTTGGGGTCGAAAGGGAAGTGGGGTTACTCCTACGAGCAGTACCTC.

About this clonotype itself: Sequence at one end of the junction differs from germline and may be a read error. This chain connects TRBV11-2 to TRBJ2-1; D tentatively reads TRBD1 or TRBD2 (5 bases each). The CDR3 consists of 22 residues. Germline lookup yields CDR1 SGHAT and CDR2 FQNNGV. The CDR3 bases are TGTGCTGGCAGCCTCTCCTACCGGGGTCCCGTGAAACAGGTTCGCTCCTACGATGAGCAGTTCTTC. It codes for CAGSLSYRGPVKQVRSYDEQFF.

The rearrangement links TRBV20-1 to TRBJ2-1; 16 positions match TRBD2. Germline V gene lookup returns CDR1 DFQATT and CDR2 SNEGSKA (reference sequence). The CDR3 spans 19 residues. With 5 bases clipped from V and 0 bases from J, the junction kept 10 bases outside the gene matches. The CDR3 DNA reads TGCAGTGCTCTCGGGACTAGCGGGAGGGCGATGAGCTCCTACAATGAGCAGTTCTTC. Its protein product is CSALGTSGRAMSSYNEQFF.

Turning to this clonotype: Compared with germline, one end of the junction differs, possibly owing to a read error. The chain recombines TRBV4-1 with TRBJ2-7; weak D call: TRBD1 (5 bases). The CDR3 extends over 13 amino acids. The germline V gene has CDR1 MGHRA and CDR2 YSYEKL. The CDR3 sequence is CTSSLARAEEQYF. The CDR3 DNA reads as TGCACCAGCAGCCTGGCCAGGGCGGAAGAGCAGTACTTC.

The gene calls are TRBV6-1 and TRBJ1-5; D is possibly TRBD1 (6 bases). This CDR3 spans 13 amino acids. Germline assignment: CDR1 MNHNS and CDR2 SASEGT. DNA for the CDR3: TGTGTCAGTAGCCAACAGGGAGGGCAGCCCCAGCATTTT. Encoded protein: CVSSQQGGQPQHF.

As regards this clonotype: Sequence at one end of the junction differs from germline and may be a read error. The chain employs TRBV12-3 or TRBV12-4 and TRBJ1-6; 7 bases match TRBD1. There are 15 residues in the CDR3. CDR3 amino acids: CASSTTTGRNPPLHF. Written as DNA, the CDR3 is TGTGCCAGCAGTACCACGACAGGGCGTAATCCACCCCTCCACTTC.

The CDR3 nucleotides read TGTGCCAACACCTCCGGCCAGGCGCACAATGAGCAGTTCTTC. Amino acid sequence: CANTSGQAHNEQFF. The rearrangement links TRBV6-6 to TRBJ2-1; no firm D call. The germline V gene encodes CDR1 MNHNY and CDR2 SVGAGI (reference sequence). V lost 10 bases and J 5 bases, leaving 18 bases between the germline ends. This CDR3 has 14 amino acids.

The rearrangement uses TRBV4-1 and TRBJ2-1, with D perhaps TRBD2 (5 bases). The V end was cut by 9 bases, the J end by 10 bases, with 16 bases between. Germline CDR1 is MGHRA and CDR2 is YSYEKL. The CDR3 has 12 residues. CDR3 sequence reads: CASSEAGTEQFF. The DNA of the CDR3 is TGCGCCAGTAGCGAAGCAGGAACCGAGCAGTTCTTC.

This clonotype was seen repeatedly, ten times or more. The gene calls are TRBV30 and TRBJ2-5, with 13 bases fitting TRBD2. Germline trimming cut 1 base from V and 5 bases from J; bases unmatched to any gene: 7. CDR1 is GTSNPN and CDR2 is SVGIG in the germline V gene (reference sequence). CDR3 length: 16 amino acids. CDR3 sequence: CAWSEGLAGLRETQYF. CDR3 coding DNA: TGTGCCTGGAGTGAGGGACTAGCGGGGCTGCGCGAGACCCAGTACTTC.

Concerning this clonotype itself: This CDR3 fails to terminate in the conserved phenylalanine or tryptophan, so it likely reflects a read error. V is TRBV5-4 and J is TRBJ1-6; D may be TRBD1 (5 bases). Germline values: CDR1 SGHNT, CDR2 YYREEE (reference sequence). The V end lost 9 bases, the J end lost 3 bases, and 13 bases lay between the germline ends. This CDR3 is 14 amino acids long. The CDR3 sequence is CANSDQGYNSPLHL. The CDR3 DNA reads as TGTGCCAACTCAGACCAGGGCTATAATTCACCCCTCCACCTT.

To note about this clonotype: A read error may produce the germline difference seen at one junction end. The CDR3 loop reads CASSQGLEGSPSYEQHF. The CDR3 nucleotides read TGTGCCAGCAGCCAGGGACTAGAGGGTTCCCCTTCCTACGAGCAGCACTTC. The gene calls are TRBV11-2 and TRBJ2-7; TRBD2 matches 8 bases. This CDR3 spans 17 amino acids. Germline values: CDR1 SGHAT, CDR2 FQNNGV.

The chain is built from TRBV6-1 and TRBJ1-1, with a possible D match to TRBD1 (5 bases). The V end lost 9 bases, the J end lost 5 bases, and 16 bases lay between the germline ends. This CDR3 has 13 amino acids. From germline, CDR1 is MNHNS and CDR2 SASEGT. Here the CDR3 reads CASRPDILTEAFF. CDR3 sequence (DNA): TGTGCCAGTAGGCCGGACATTCTGACTGAAGCTTTCTTT.

This chain uses TRBV4-1 with TRBJ1-1; D is uncertain. Germline loops: CDR1 MGHRA, CDR2 YSYEKL. This CDR3 contains 15 residues. With 4 bases removed from V and 8 bases from J, the gap between germline ends came to 20 bases. The CDR3 loop is CASSLMVTGEMEAFF. The CDR3, as DNA: TGCGCCAGCAGCCTAATGGTAACTGGGGAAATGGAAGCTTTCTTT.

About this clonotype itself: Sequence at one end of the junction differs from germline and may be a read error. The chain uses TRBV20-1 and TRBJ2-1; D assignment may be TRBD1 or TRBD2 (5 bases each). CDR1 is DFQATT and CDR2 is SNEGSKA in the germline V gene (reference sequence). The CDR3 consists of 13 residues. CDR3 protein: CNARESQGDDQFF. The DNA for the CDR3 is TGCAATGCTAGAGAAAGCCAGGGAGACGATCAGTTCTTC.

Worth noting for this clonotype: This may be a read error, as it is one base from a much larger clone. The chain has TRBV5-1 and TRBJ2-1; no clear D. This CDR3 comprises 15 residues. CDR1 and CDR2 from the germline V gene are SGHRS and YFSETQ. V was shortened by 1 base and J by 5 bases, with 13 bases between the two germline ends. In nucleotides, the CDR3 is TGCGCCAGCAGCTTGTGGCCGCCTTCCCACAATGAGCAGTTCTTC. Encoded protein: CASSLWPPSHNEQFF.

About this clonotype: One end of the junction does not line up with germline, which may come from a read error. The chain is built from TRBV6-5 and TRBJ2-7, with D unresolved. The germline V gene encodes CDR1 MNHEY and CDR2 SVGAGI. The CDR3 has 12 residues. CDR3 sequence reads: CASSSFPNEQYF. The DNA of the CDR3 is TGCGCCAGCAGTTCCTTCCCGAACGAGCAGTATTTC.

This clonotype was seen ten or more times. The chain couples TRBV30 to TRBJ2-2; D unresolved. Germline CDR1 GTSNPN, CDR2 SVGIG (reference sequence). This CDR3 region has 14 residues. The V end was cut by 0 bases, the J end by 1 base, with 6 bases between. The CDR3 protein is CAWSVQRNTGELFF. The CDR3 nucleotides read TGTGCCTGGAGTGTTCAGAGGAACACCGGGGAGCTGTTTTTT. Using reference TRBV30 and TRBJ2-2 for the parts outside the CDR3, the full variable domain is SQTIHQWPATLVQPVGSPLSLECTVEGTSNPNLYWYRQAAGRGLQLLFYSVGIGQISSEVPQNLSASRPQDRQFILSSKKLLLSDSGFYLCAWSVQRNTGELFFGEGSRLTVL.